This TCR beta chain is drawn from a study of CD8+ T cells in alopecia areata. Study-level results: Many of the expanded lesional clones endured in scalp and blood while on tofacitinib. Scalp sample sequencing also detects resident alphabeta T cells of normal skin. For patients receiving tofacitinib, scalp clonality and expanded CD8+ clones among the top 100 significantly decreased.

Extracted RNA was reverse transcribed, and the resulting cDNA served as sequencing template. Sequencing was performed with immunoSEQ multiplex PCR; in TCRdb, only in-frame clones are kept and a portion is missing. Counted here are approximately 210,000 clones, more than 55% occurring once; the ten biggest clones make up under 1.5%. Remarks on this clone: The antigen remains undetermined.

The sample's treatment: oral pan-JAK inhibitor, 5-10 mg twice daily. In alopecia areata patients, both lesional scalp punch biopsies and peripheral blood were collected. The clonotype originates from a human donor with alopecia areata. Specimen: CD4+ T cells sorted from blood, collected at roughly week 49, from a patient treated with tofacitinib.

The CDR3 here is CASSGQKETQYF. The CDR3, as DNA: TGCGCCAGCAGTGGACAGAAAGAGACCCAGTACTTC. The chain recombines TRBV10-2 with TRBJ2-5; TRBD1 might be the D (5 bases). This CDR3 is built from 12 residues. Germline values: CDR1 WSHSY, CDR2 SAAADI. The ends were cut back, 4 bases at V and 3 bases at J, with 6 bases in the middle.